The present entry profiles one T cell receptor (beta chain) with its context. Its antigen remains unidentified. The sample belongs to a study of cytomegalovirus exposure and HLA in healthy donors. The study, taken as a whole, reports: Confirmation was obtained in vitro that a few CMV-associated chains are specific for CMV antigens.

PCR employed 60 Vbeta and 13 Jbeta primers. Clones were read by immunoSEQ multiplex PCR, and TCRdb kept only the in-frame ones, dropping some. The data contain 90,000 to 130,000 clones, less than 85% of them singletons. The V and J ends lost 5 bases and 6 bases, in that order; junction bases with no gene match: 11. This CDR3 region has 17 residues. Germline CDR1 MNHEY, CDR2 SMNVEV (reference sequence). The specimen was PBMCs. The clonotype comes from a man aged 25 to 40 in good health and CMV-seropositive. The chain joins TRBV27 to TRBJ2-1, with 12 bases matching TRBD1. This chain's CDR3 is CASSQRAGTGGRNEQFF. The CDR3 nucleotides are TGTGCCAGCAGTCAGCGAGCCGGGACAGGGGGCCGCAATGAGCAGTTCTTC.